The 15 T cell receptor beta chains presented below share a single source sample, sequenced in a study of cytomegalovirus exposure and HLA in healthy donors. Researchers ran the PCR with 60 Vbeta and 13 Jbeta primers. Generated by immunoSEQ multiplex PCR, the TCRdb table keeps only in-frame clones and is missing some. The sample carries about 94,000 clones, 76% recorded once. Sequencing used PBMCs. All receptors derive from a male donor in good health and CMV-seronegative.

The gene calls are TRBV9 and TRBJ2-3, with D maybe TRBD1 (5 bases). Germline CDR1 is SGDLS and CDR2 is YYNGEE. V gave up 0 bases and J gave up 1 base, with 9 bases separating them. This CDR3 is 15 amino acids long. CDR3 nucleotides: TGTGCCAGCAGCGTAGTGGGCAGGGGCACAGATACGCAGTATTTT. Protein sequence: CASSVVGRGTDTQYF.

This sequence joins TRBV4-3 and TRBJ1-1, with D maybe TRBD1 (5 bases). The CDR3 is 14 amino acids. CDR1 and CDR2 from the germline V gene are LGHNA and YSLEER. V was shortened by 6 bases and J by 0 bases, with 11 bases between the two germline ends. The CDR3 bases are TGCGCCAGCAGTTTTGGACACATGAACACTGAAGCTTTCTTT. The encoded protein is CASSFGHMNTEAFF.

This clone was seen only once. The chain uses TRBV28 and TRBJ1-3; no clear D gene. Germline CDR1 reads MDHEN; CDR2 reads SYDVKM. V lost 6 bases and J 1 base, leaving 22 bases between the germline ends. The CDR3 is 18 residues long. CDR3 loop: CASRSGRAWVGSGNTIYF. CDR3 in DNA: TGTGCCAGCAGATCCGGGCGGGCTTGGGTAGGGTCTGGAAACACCATATATTTT.

DNA for the CDR3: TGCGCCAGCAGCGATAGCGGGGGGGCCCGAGAGACCCAGTACTTC. As protein: CASSDSGGARETQYF. V is TRBV5-1 and J is TRBJ2-5; 11 positions agree with TRBD2. The CDR3 length is 15 residues. Germline assignment: CDR1 SGHRS and CDR2 YFSETQ. V lost 4 bases, J lost 4 bases, and 6 bases stayed unmatched. Full variable domain (missing parts from reference TRBV5-1 and TRBJ2-5): KAGVTQTPRYLIKTRGQQVTLSCSPISGHRSVSWYQQTPGQGLQFLFEYFSETQRNKGNFPGRFSGRQFSNSRSEMNVSTLELGDSALYLCASSDSGGARETQYFGPGTRLLVL.

The rearrangement links TRBV5-1 to TRBJ2-3; 13 nucleotides align to TRBD2. Germline V lookup: CDR1 SGHRS, CDR2 YFSETQ. This CDR3 contains 16 residues. The junction had 7 bases not matched to a gene; V was cut back by 4 bases and J by 5 bases. CDR3 region: CASSTGTSGVGDTQYF. Here the CDR3 DNA reads TGCGCCAGCAGCACAGGGACTAGCGGGGTAGGAGATACGCAGTATTTT.

The chain joins TRBV5-6 to TRBJ1-5, with D possibly being TRBD1 (5 bases). This CDR3 spans 14 amino acids. CDR1 is SGHDT, CDR2 YYEEEE, per germline. With 2 bases removed from V and 4 bases from J, the gap between germline ends came to 10 bases. The CDR3 nucleotides read TGTGCCAGCAGCTTTATGGGGGGTAATCAGCCCCAGCATTTT. Translation: CASSFMGGNQPQHF.

The V gene is TRBV9, the J gene TRBJ2-1, with a possible D match to TRBD2 (6 bases). The CDR3 has 15 amino acids. Germline V lookup: CDR1 SGDLS, CDR2 YYNGEE. V was clipped by 4 bases and J by 4 bases, with 15 bases between them. This CDR3 reads CASSTSRSGYNEQFF. The CDR3 bases are TGTGCCAGCAGCACCTCCCGTAGCGGTTACAATGAGCAGTTCTTC.

This clone was detected only a few times. The CDR3 region is CASSRTSGGTYEQYF. The CDR3 nucleotides read TGTGCCAGCAGCAGGACTTCAGGCGGTACCTACGAGCAGTACTTC. The chain links TRBV27 to TRBJ2-7, with D possibly matching TRBD2 (5 bases). This CDR3 comprises 15 residues. Germline CDR1 is MNHEY and CDR2 is SMNVEV (reference sequence). Trimming removed 6 bases at V and 2 bases at J, with 17 bases between.

The CDR3 protein is CASSWGGTGRYEQYF. As DNA, the CDR3 is TGTGCCAGCAGTTGGGGGGGGACAGGGCGCTACGAGCAGTACTTC. V and J are TRBV28 and TRBJ2-7; TRBD1 aligns across 9 bases. The CDR3 is 15 amino acids. V dropped 4 bases and J dropped 3; count of bases not matched to a gene: 7. CDR1 and CDR2 (germline): MDHEN, SYDVKM.

The V call is TRBV5-1, the J call TRBJ2-3; maybe TRBD2 (5 bases). Germline lookup yields CDR1 SGHRS and CDR2 YFSETQ. The V end lost 1 base, the J end lost 1 base, and 10 bases lay between the germline ends. The CDR3 is made up of 15 amino acids. The CDR3 loop is CASSLWAGGTDTQYF. The CDR3 DNA sequence: TGCGCCAGCAGCTTGTGGGCCGGGGGCACAGATACGCAGTATTTT.

Turning to this clone: The junction does not match germline at one end; this may be a read error. The chain couples TRBV29-1 to TRBJ2-4; TRBD2 aligns across 9 bases. The CDR3 totals 15 residues. CDR1 is SQVTM, CDR2 ANQGSEA, per germline. The CDR3 loop reads CSVEDILAGKNSQYF. In DNA form, the CDR3 reads TGCAGCGTTGAAGATATCCTAGCGGGAAAAAACAGTCAGTACTTC.

In this sample, this clone turned up a few times. V gene TRBV5-6 combines with J gene TRBJ2-5, with D maybe TRBD1 (6 bases). The last part of the DNA fits TRBJ2-7 better; the J call may be wrong. The CDR3 covers 15 residues. Germline V gene lookup returns CDR1 SGHDT and CDR2 YYEEEE. CDR3 in DNA: TGTGCCAGCAGCTTGTTAGGGACACAAGACTACGAGCAGTACTTC. The encoded protein is CASSLLGTQDYEQYF.

The sample holds a few counts of this clone. V and J are TRBV4-3 and TRBJ2-1; 8 bases line up with TRBD1. After removal of 4 bases from V and 6 bases from J, the junction contained 2 bases not matched to a gene. The CDR3 is made up of 13 amino acids. Germline V CDR1 and CDR2: LGHNA, YSLEER. CDR3 amino acids: CASSRGQGNEQFF. The CDR3 DNA follows: TGCGCCAGCAGCCGCGGACAGGGCAATGAGCAGTTCTTC.

V usage is TRBV7-3 and J usage is TRBJ2-7; 8 bases fit TRBD2. J gave up 1 base and V 0 bases, and 5 bases lay outside the gene matches. Germline V lookup: CDR1 SGHTA, CDR2 FQGTGA. This CDR3 region has 16 residues. CDR3 nucleotides: TGTGCCAGCAGCTTAACCGGGGGGGCTCGGTCCTACGAGCAGTACTTC. Its translation: CASSLTGGARSYEQYF.

This clone has only a few counts. V is TRBV7-2 and J is TRBJ1-5; 8 positions match TRBD1. CDR1 is SGHTA, CDR2 FQGNSA, per germline. The V and J ends lost 5 bases and 3 bases, in that order; junction bases with no gene match: 3. CDR3 length: 14 amino acids. CDR3 coding DNA: TGTGCCAGCAGCAGGGGACAGGACAATCAGCCCCAGCATTTT. This codes for CASSRGQDNQPQHF.